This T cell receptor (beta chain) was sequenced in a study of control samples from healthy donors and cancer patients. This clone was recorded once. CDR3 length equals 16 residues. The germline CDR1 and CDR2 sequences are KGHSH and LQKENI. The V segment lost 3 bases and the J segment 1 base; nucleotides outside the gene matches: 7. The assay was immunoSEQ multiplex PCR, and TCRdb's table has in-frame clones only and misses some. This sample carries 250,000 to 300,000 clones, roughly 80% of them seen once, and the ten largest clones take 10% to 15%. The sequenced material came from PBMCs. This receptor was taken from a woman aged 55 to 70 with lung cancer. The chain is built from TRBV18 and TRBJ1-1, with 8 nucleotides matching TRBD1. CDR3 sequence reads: CASSPPSTGANTEAFF. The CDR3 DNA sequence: TGTGCCAGCTCACCCCCTTCGACAGGGGCGAACACTGAAGCTTTCTTT.